The rows below give T cell receptor beta chains drawn from one sample of a study of shared clonotypes between healthy human individuals. Sequencing was performed with immunoSEQ multiplex PCR; in TCRdb, only in-frame clones are kept and a portion is missing. The sample has roughly 700,000 clones, about 90% seen once; the top ten hold more than 30%. The sequencing input was memory CD8+ T cells from PBMCs. Every receptor here comes from a man aged 18 to 30 in good health. Some clones in this sample may be carry-over from other donors' samples. CDR3s leave out the opening cysteine and the closing phenylalanine or tryptophan. The order of the fields is D gene, clone size, V gene, CDR3 protein. The D gene is left open where the match is weak. Not all rows give a size; the values are once, few, many and, for expanded clones, a class.

NA | NA | TRBV13 | ASSPSTGIPMGYT
NA | NA | TRBV7-9 | ASSLGSRSYEQY
TRBD2 | NA | TRBV7-9 | ASSPPLGTSNEQF
NA | NA | TRBV9 | ASSPGQETQY
TRBD2 | once | TRBV7-9 | ASSLGGDQETQY
NA | NA | TRBV5-1 | ASSWRRGYEQY
NA | NA | TRBV30 | AWSGGITGELF
NA | NA | TRBV27 | ASSLRGAQEQF
TRBD1 | NA | TRBV27 | ASSLRDRYAYEQY
NA | NA | TRBV27 | ASSFFGEVNEQY
TRBD2 | NA | TRBV9 | ASSVGLASSYEQY
NA | NA | TRBV5-5 | ASSVGLLSYEQY